The clone carrying this T cell receptor (beta chain) was seen just once. Per the original methods: Reference gene primers were amplified, and this amplification served to estimate nucleated cell counts. The protocol was immunoSEQ multiplex PCR, while the TCRdb copy is restricted to in-frame clones and leaves out a portion. V, J and clone size are those of that table, while D and trimming were read from the DNA. The table has 380,000 or so clones, around 92% seen once. These data come from a study of blood T cell repertoires in COVID-19. Study-wide background: Sites in the United States, Italy and Spain provided acute and convalescent COVID-19 samples. T cells, B-cell-depleted T cells, or PBMCs supplied cDNA or gDNA.

Trimming removed 3 bases at V and 6 bases at J, with 9 bases between. The germline gives CDR1 LNHDA, CDR2 SQIVND (reference sequence). There are 12 residues in the CDR3. The TCR was taken from a man aged 35 to 55 with acute or convalescent COVID-19. Input material: peripheral blood. V is TRBV19 and J is TRBJ2-7; D possibly corresponds to TRBD2 (6 bases). The CDR3 sequence is CASSISGAEQYF. CDR3 DNA sequence: TGTGCCAGTAGTATCTCGGGAGCCGAGCAGTACTTC.